This passage covers 17 T cell receptor beta chains from one sample sequenced in a study of technical replicates of blood from a handful of donors. TCRdb keeps only in-frame clones here, not all; method: immunoSEQ multiplex PCR. The table has about 68,000 clones, roughly 97% seen once. Sequencing input: T cells isolated from PBMCs. These receptors all come from a human donor in good health.

This chain connects TRBV11-1 to TRBJ2-1, with no clear D. From germline, CDR1 is SGHAT and CDR2 FQDESV (reference sequence). V gave up 0 bases and J gave up 3 bases, with 12 bases separating them. The CDR3 runs to 16 residues. The CDR3 region has the DNA TGTGCCAGCAGCTTAGCTGGAGTGGAGAACTACAATGAGCAGTTCTTC. This encodes CASSLAGVENYNEQFF. The entire variable domain, with the rest obtained from reference TRBV11-1 and TRBJ2-1, is as follows: EAEVAQSPRYKITEKSQAVAFWCDPISGHATLYWYRQILGQGPELLVQFQDESVVDDSQLPKDRFSAERLKGVDSTLKIQPAELGDSAMYLCASSLAGVENYNEQFFGPGTRLTVL.

This chain joins TRBV29-1 and TRBJ2-1, with a weak D call TRBD1 (5 bases). CDR3 size: 14 residues. Germline CDR1 SQVTM, CDR2 ANQGSEA. Trimming shortened V by 8 bases and J by 4 bases, and 18 bases separated the two germline ends. The CDR3 region is CSPVGQGTYNEQFF. CDR3 nucleotide sequence: TGCAGCCCCGTCGGGCAGGGAACGTACAATGAGCAGTTCTTC.

This chain joins TRBV9 and TRBJ2-1; 9 bases align to TRBD2. V was clipped by 4 bases and J by 7 bases; unmatched bases: 6. This CDR3 region has 14 residues. Germline V gene sequence: CDR1 SGDLS, CDR2 YYNGEE. CDR3 bases: TGTGCCAGCAGCCCGGGACTAGCAAGTAATGAGCAGTTCTTC. It encodes CASSPGLASNEQFF.

This clone has only one observation. The chain employs TRBV5-4 and TRBJ2-7; 11 bases fit TRBD2. The trim removed 1 base at V and 5 bases at J, leaving 5 bases unmatched. Germline CDR1 SGHNT, CDR2 YYREEE (reference sequence). The CDR3 consists of 15 residues. The CDR3 here is CASSLTSGRGNEQYF. CDR3 DNA: TGTGCCAGCAGCTTGACTAGCGGGAGAGGAAACGAGCAGTACTTC. Using reference TRBV5-4 and TRBJ2-7 for the parts outside the CDR3, the full variable domain is ETGVTQSPTHLIKTRGQQVTLRCSSQSGHNTVSWYQQALGQGPQFIFQYYREEENGRGNFPPRFSGLQFPNYSSELNVNALELDDSALYLCASSLTSGRGNEQYFGPGTRLTVT.

The chain links TRBV5-1 to TRBJ2-1, with 13 nucleotides matching TRBD2. Germline CDR1 is SGHRS and CDR2 is YFSETQ. The CDR3 loop spans 15 amino acids. The trim removed 4 bases at V and 10 bases at J, leaving 8 bases unmatched. In DNA, the CDR3 is TGCGCCAGCAGCCCGGGACTAGCGGGATCCGTCGAGCAGTTCTTC. This codes for CASSPGLAGSVEQFF. The complete variable domain, with remaining parts taken from reference TRBV5-1 and TRBJ2-1, reads KAGVTQTPRYLIKTRGQQVTLSCSPISGHRSVSWYQQTPGQGLQFLFEYFSETQRNKGNFPGRFSGRQFSNSRSEMNVSTLELGDSALYLCASSPGLAGSVEQFFGPGTRLTVL.

This clone has just one count. The chain combines TRBV28 with TRBJ2-7; D is possibly TRBD2 (7 bases). The CDR3 consists of 14 residues. CDR1 MDHEN and CDR2 SYDVKM come from the germline V gene. V was clipped by 6 bases and J by 6 bases, with 18 bases between them. CDR3 residues: CASSGAGAGVEQYF. The CDR3 region has the DNA TGTGCCAGCAGCGGGGCGGGGGCAGGAGTCGAGCAGTACTTC.

The chain employs TRBV20-1 and TRBJ2-1; D remains unclear. CDR3 length equals 11 residues. The V gene lost 3 bases and the J gene lost 4 bases, with 4 bases spanning the gap. Looked up from germline, CDR1 is DFQATT and CDR2 is SNEGSKA (reference sequence). In DNA form, the CDR3 reads TGCAGTGCTAGGAGATACAATGAGCAGTTCTTC. This encodes CSARRYNEQFF.

The J gene is TRBJ2-6, the V gene TRBV19, with 9 bases identical to TRBD1. The length of the CDR3 is 19 residues. With V trimmed by 5 bases and J by 4 bases, 15 bases remained unmatched. Germline assignment: CDR1 LNHDA and CDR2 SQIVND (reference sequence). CDR3 in DNA: TGTGCCAGTAGTCTCAGTTCTGTGGGACAGGGTTCCGGGGCCAACGTCCTGACTTTC. This codes for CASSLSSVGQGSGANVLTF.

The rearrangement uses TRBV30 and TRBJ1-1; no definite D call. Trimming pared 0 bases from V and 1 base from J, leaving 6 bases between. The germline V gene has CDR1 GTSNPN and CDR2 SVGIG (reference sequence). The CDR3 has 13 amino acids. This CDR3 reads CAWSVSRNTEAFF. DNA of the CDR3: TGTGCCTGGAGTGTTTCCCGGAACACTGAAGCTTTCTTT.

The CDR3 DNA sequence: TGTGCCAGCAGTGGACAGGGGGCTGAAAAACTGTTTTTT. Translation: CASSGQGAEKLFF. This rearrangement joins TRBV6-1 to TRBJ1-4, with 10 bases lining up with TRBD1. The CDR3 covers 13 residues. Trimming cost V 4 bases and J 7 bases; bases outside gene matches: 0. Per germline, CDR1 MNHNS and CDR2 SASEGT.

The genes are TRBV5-1 and TRBJ2-4; 8 bases align to TRBD2. Germline V CDR1 and CDR2: SGHRS, YFSETQ. The CDR3 runs to 15 residues. With V trimmed by 0 bases and J by 4 bases, 3 bases remained unmatched. The CDR3: CASSLEGLGKNIQYF. The CDR3 coding sequence is TGCGCCAGCAGCTTGGAGGGACTAGGAAAAAACATTCAGTACTTC.

The V call is TRBV30, the J call TRBJ2-2; no clear D. The CDR3 consists of 13 residues. Deletions cut 0 bases from V and 1 base from J, with 3 bases between. CDR1 and CDR2 from the germline V gene are GTSNPN and SVGIG (reference sequence). As DNA, the CDR3 is TGTGCCTGGAGTGTACTGAACACCGGGGAGCTGTTTTTT. This translates into CAWSVLNTGELFF.

V usage is TRBV6-1 and J usage is TRBJ2-3; 9 bases are shared with TRBD2. The CDR3 runs 15 residues. V trimming: 3 bases; J trimming: 1 base; junction bases outside the gene matches: 2. Per germline, CDR1 MNHNS and CDR2 SASEGT. DNA for the CDR3: TGTGCCAGCAGTGACTTAGCGGGGGGCACAGATACGCAGTATTTT. Residues: CASSDLAGGTDTQYF.

The CDR3 sequence is CASKGGTSGPLGEQFF. DNA for the CDR3: TGTGCCAGCAAGGGGGGGACTAGCGGGCCCCTGGGTGAGCAGTTCTTC. The V and J genes are TRBV21-1 and TRBJ2-1; TRBD2, as called in the table, went unchecked against the DNA. TRBV21-1 is termed a pseudogene. The CDR3 is made up of 16 amino acids.

V and J are TRBV7-3 and TRBJ1-1; D gene uncertain. V shed 5 bases and J shed 5 bases, with 12 bases lying between them. Germline V gene data show CDR1 as SGHTA and CDR2 as FQGTGA. CDR3 length equals 13 residues. CDR3 in DNA: TGTGCCAGCAGCCGACCAGGAGGGACTGAAGCTTTCTTT. The encoded protein is CASSRPGGTEAFF.

The chain is built from TRBV5-1 and TRBJ1-2; 7 nucleotides line up with TRBD1. This CDR3 is 14 amino acids long. Germline loops: CDR1 SGHRS, CDR2 YFSETQ. The J segment lost 8 bases and the V segment lost 0 bases, leaving 7 bases of the junction unmatched. The CDR3 region is CASSLAVDRQGYTF. CDR3 nucleotide sequence: TGCGCCAGCAGCTTGGCCGTGGACAGGCAGGGCTACACCTTC.

V usage is TRBV10-3 and J usage is TRBJ2-3; possible D gene TRBD2, 6 bases. Trimming removed 1 base from V and 3 bases from J, with 14 bases in between. The CDR3 spans 16 residues. Germline V gene data show CDR1 as ENHRY and CDR2 as SYGVKD. The CDR3 sequence: CAISEFRGRGTDTQYF. CDR3 DNA sequence: TGTGCCATCAGTGAGTTCCGGGGGAGAGGGACAGATACGCAGTATTTT.